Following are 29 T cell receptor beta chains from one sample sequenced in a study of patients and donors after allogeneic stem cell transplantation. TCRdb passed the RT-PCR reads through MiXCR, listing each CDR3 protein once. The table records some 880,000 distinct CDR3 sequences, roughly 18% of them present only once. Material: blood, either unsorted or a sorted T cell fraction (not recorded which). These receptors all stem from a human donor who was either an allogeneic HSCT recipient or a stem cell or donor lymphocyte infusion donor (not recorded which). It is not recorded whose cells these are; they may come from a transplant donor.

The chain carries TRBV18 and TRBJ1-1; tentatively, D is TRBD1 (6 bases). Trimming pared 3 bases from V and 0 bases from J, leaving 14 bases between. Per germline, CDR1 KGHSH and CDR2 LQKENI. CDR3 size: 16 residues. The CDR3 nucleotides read TGTGCCAGCTCACCGGCCGGGGGCCCGATGAACACTGAAGCTTTCTTT. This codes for CASSPAGGPMNTEAFF. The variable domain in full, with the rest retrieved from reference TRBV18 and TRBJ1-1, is NAGVMQNPRHLVRRRGQEARLRCSPMKGHSHVYWYRQLPEEGLKFMVYLQKENIIDESGMPKERFSAEFPKEGPSILRIQQVVRGDSAAYFCASSPAGGPMNTEAFFGQGTRLTVV.

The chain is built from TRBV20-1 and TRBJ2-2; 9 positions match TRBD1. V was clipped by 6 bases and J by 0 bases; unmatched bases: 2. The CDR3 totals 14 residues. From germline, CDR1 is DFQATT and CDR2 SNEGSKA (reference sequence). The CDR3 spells CSAGQGSNTGELFF. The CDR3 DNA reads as TGCAGTGCGGGACAGGGCTCGAACACCGGGGAGCTGTTTTTT.

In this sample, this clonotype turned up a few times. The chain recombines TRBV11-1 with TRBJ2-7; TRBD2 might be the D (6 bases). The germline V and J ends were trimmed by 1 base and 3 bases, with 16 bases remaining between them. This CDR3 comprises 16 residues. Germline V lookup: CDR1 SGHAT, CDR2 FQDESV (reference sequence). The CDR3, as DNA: TGTGCCAGCAGCTTAGAAGCCTCGGGACTCGACTACGAGCAGTACTTC. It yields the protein CASSLEASGLDYEQYF.

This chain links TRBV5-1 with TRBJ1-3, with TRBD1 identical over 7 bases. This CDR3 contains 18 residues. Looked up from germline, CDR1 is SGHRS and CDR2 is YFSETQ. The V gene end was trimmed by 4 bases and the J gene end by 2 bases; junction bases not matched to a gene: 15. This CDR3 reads CASSLGQRLTYTGNTIYF. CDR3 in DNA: TGCGCCAGCAGCCTGGGACAGAGATTAACCTATACTGGAAACACCATATATTTT.

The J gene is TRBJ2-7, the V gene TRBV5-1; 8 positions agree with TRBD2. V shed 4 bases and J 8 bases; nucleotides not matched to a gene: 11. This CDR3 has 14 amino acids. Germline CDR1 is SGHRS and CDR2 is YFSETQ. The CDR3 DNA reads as TGCGCCAGCAGCGAAAATAGCGGGACCCGCCAGCAGTACTTC. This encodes CASSENSGTRQQYF.

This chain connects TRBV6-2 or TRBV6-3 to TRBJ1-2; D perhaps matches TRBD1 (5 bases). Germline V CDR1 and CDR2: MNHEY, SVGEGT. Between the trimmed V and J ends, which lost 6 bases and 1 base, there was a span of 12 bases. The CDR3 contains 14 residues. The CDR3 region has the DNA TGTGCCAGCAGGCCCGGGGGAAATAACTATGGCTACACCTTC. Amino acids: CASRPGGNNYGYTF.

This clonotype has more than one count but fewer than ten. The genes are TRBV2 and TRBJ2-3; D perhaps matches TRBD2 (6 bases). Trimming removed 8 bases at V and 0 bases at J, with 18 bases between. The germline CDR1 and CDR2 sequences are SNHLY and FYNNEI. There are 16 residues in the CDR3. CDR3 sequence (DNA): TGTGCCAGCCCCGGCGCGGGGTCTCCTAGCACAGATACGCAGTATTTT. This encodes CASPGAGSPSTDTQYF. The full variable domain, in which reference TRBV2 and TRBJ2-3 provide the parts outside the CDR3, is EPEVTQTPSHQVTQMGQEVILRCVPISNHLYFYWYRQILGQKVEFLVSFYNNEISEKSEIFDDQFSVERPDGSNFTLKIRSTKLEDSAMYFCASPGAGSPSTDTQYFGPGTRLTVL.

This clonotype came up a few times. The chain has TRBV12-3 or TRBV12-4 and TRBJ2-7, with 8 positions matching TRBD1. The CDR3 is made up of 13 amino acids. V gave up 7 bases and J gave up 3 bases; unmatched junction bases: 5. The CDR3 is CASNQGQGYEQYF. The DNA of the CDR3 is TGTGCCAGCAACCAAGGACAGGGCTACGAGCAGTACTTC.

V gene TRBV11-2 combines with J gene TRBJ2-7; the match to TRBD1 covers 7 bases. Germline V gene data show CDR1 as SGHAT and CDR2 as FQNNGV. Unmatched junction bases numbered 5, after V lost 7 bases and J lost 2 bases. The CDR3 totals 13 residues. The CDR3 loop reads CASNDGQAYEQYF. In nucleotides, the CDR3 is TGTGCCAGCAATGACGGACAGGCCTACGAGCAGTACTTC. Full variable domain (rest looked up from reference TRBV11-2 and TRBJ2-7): EAGVAQSPRYKIIEKRQSVAFWCNPISGHATLYWYQQILGQGPKLLIQFQNNGVVDDSQLPKDRFSAERLKGVDSTLKIQPAKLEDSAVYLCASNDGQAYEQYFGPGTRLTVT.

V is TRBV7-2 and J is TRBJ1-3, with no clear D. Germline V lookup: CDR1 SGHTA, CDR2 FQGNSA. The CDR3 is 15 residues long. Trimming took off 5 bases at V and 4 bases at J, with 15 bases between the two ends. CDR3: CASSTYPGEGNTIYF. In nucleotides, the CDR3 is TGTGCCAGCAGCACATATCCAGGAGAAGGAAACACCATATATTTT.

The CDR3 DNA sequence: TGTGCCAGCAGCAGACAGCGACCAGGCCTAACCGAAAAACTGTTTTTT. As protein: CASSRQRPGLTEKLFF. The chain is built from TRBV12-3 or TRBV12-4 and TRBJ1-4; perhaps TRBD1 as D (5 bases). With 6 bases removed from V and 8 bases from J, the gap between germline ends came to 22 bases. The CDR3 extends over 16 amino acids.

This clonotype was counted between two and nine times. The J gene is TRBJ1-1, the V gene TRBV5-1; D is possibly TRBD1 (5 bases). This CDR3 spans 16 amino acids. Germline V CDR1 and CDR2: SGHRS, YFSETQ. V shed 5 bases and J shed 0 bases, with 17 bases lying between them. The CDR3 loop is CASREDLGLMNTEAFF. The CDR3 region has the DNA TGCGCCAGCAGGGAGGATTTGGGACTGATGAACACTGAAGCTTTCTTT.

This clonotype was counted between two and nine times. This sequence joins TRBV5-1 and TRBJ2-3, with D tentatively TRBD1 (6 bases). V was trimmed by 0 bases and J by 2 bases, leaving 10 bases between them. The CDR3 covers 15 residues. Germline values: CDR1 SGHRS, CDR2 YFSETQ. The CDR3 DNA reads TGCGCCAGCAGCTTGGCGGCAGGGGACACAGATACGCAGTATTTT. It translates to CASSLAAGDTDTQYF.

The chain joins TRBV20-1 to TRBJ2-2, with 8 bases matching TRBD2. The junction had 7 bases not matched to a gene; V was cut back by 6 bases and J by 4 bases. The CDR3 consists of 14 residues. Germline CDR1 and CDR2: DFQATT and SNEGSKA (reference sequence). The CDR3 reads CSASGGPSTGELFF. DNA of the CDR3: TGCAGTGCAAGCGGGGGTCCCTCCACCGGGGAGCTGTTTTTT.

CDR3 nucleotides: TGTGCCACCAGCAGGGGGGTGCCCCGGACCACTGAAGCTTTCTTT. Encoded protein: CATSRGVPRTTEAFF. The V and J genes are TRBV15 and TRBJ1-1, with a weak D call TRBD1 (5 bases). Per germline, CDR1 LNHNV and CDR2 YYDKDF (reference sequence). V was trimmed by 3 bases and J by 4 bases, leaving 15 bases between them. The CDR3 is 15 residues long.

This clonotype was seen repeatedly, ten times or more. The CDR3 here is CASSLAPGDYEQYF. As DNA, the CDR3 is TGTGCCAGCAGCTTAGCTCCTGGAGATTACGAGCAGTACTTC. This chain links TRBV7-2 with TRBJ2-7; D unresolved. The V and J ends lost 0 bases and 4 bases respectively, with 10 bases between them. Per germline, CDR1 SGHTA and CDR2 FQGNSA. The CDR3 consists of 14 residues.

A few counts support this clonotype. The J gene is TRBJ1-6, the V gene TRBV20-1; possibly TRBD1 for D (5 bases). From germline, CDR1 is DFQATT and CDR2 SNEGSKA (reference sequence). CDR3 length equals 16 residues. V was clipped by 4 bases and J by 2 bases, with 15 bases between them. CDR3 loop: CSATREVSPYNSPLHF. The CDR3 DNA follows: TGCAGTGCTACCAGGGAAGTCAGCCCCTATAATTCACCCCTCCACTTT.

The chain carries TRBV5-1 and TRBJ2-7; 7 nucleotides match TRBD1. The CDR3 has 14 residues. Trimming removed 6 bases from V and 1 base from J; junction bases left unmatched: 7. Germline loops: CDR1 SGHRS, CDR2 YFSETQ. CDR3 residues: CASTERDRSYEQYF. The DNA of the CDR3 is TGCGCCAGCACCGAAAGGGACAGATCCTACGAGCAGTACTTC.

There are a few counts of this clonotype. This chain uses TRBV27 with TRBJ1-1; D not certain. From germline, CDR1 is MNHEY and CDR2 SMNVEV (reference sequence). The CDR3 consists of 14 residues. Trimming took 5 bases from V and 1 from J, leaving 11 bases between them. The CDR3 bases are TGTGCCAGCAGTCCCCTGGGAGCGAACACTGAAGCTTTCTTT. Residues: CASSPLGANTEAFF.

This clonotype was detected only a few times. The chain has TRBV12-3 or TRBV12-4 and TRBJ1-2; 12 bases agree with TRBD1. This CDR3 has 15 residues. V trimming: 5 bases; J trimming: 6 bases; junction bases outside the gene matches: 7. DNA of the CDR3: TGTGCCAGCAGTATTCGGGACAGGGGGCTCCATGGCTACACCTTC. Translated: CASSIRDRGLHGYTF.

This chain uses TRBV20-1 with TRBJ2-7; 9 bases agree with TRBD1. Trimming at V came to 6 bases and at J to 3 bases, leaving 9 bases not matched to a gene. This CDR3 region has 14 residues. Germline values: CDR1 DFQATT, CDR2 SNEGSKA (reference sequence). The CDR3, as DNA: TGCAGTGCCAACGCCGGGACAGGGCGCTACGAGCAGTACTTC. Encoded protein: CSANAGTGRYEQYF.

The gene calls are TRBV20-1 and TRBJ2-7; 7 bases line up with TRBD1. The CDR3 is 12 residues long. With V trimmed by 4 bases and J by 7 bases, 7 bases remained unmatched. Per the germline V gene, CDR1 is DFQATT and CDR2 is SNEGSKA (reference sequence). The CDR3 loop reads CSATGQEIEQYF. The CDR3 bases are TGCAGTGCTACCGGACAGGAAATAGAGCAGTACTTC.

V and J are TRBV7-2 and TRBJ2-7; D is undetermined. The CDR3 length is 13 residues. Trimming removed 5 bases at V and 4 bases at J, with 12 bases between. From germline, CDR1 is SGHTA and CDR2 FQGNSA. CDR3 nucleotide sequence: TGTGCCAGCAGCCCCGCCGACACGTACGAGCAGTACTTC. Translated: CASSPADTYEQYF.

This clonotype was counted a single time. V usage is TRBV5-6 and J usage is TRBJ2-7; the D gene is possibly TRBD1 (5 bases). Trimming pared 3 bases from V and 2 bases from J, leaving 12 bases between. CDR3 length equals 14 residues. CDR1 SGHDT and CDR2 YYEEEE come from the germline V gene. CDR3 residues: CASSSLDKPYEQYF. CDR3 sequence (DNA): TGTGCCAGCAGCTCCTTGGACAAACCCTACGAGCAGTACTTC. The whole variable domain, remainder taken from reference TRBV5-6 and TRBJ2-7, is DAGVTQSPTHLIKTRGQQVTLRCSPKSGHDTVSWYQQALGQGPQFIFQYYEEEERQRGNFPDRFSGHQFPNYSSELNVNALLLGDSALYLCASSSLDKPYEQYFGPGTRLTVT.

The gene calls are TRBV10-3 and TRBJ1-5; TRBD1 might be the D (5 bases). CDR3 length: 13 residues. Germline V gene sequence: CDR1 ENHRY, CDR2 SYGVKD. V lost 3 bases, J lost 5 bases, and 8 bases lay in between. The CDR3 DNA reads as TGTGCCATCAGTGAATGGGGCGATCAGCCCCAGCATTTT. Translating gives CAISEWGDQPQHF.

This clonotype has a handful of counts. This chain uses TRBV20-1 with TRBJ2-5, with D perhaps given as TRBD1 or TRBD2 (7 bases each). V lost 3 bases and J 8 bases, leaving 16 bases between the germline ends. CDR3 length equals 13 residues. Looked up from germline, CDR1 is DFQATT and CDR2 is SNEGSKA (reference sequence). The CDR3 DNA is TGCAGTGCTAGTTCGGCAGGGGGGGCCACCCAGTACTTC. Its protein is CSASSAGGATQYF.

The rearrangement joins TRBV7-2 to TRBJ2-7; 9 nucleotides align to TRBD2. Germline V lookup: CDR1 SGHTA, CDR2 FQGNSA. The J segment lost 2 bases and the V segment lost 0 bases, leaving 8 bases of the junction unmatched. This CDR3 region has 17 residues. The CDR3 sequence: CASSLARGTSKPYEQYF. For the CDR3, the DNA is TGTGCCAGCAGCTTAGCCCGCGGGACTAGCAAACCCTACGAGCAGTACTTC.

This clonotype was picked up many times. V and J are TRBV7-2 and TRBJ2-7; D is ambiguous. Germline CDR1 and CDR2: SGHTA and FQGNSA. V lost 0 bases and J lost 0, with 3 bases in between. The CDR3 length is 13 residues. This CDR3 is CASSLAISYEQYF. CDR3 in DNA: TGTGCCAGCAGCTTAGCCATCTCCTACGAGCAGTACTTC.

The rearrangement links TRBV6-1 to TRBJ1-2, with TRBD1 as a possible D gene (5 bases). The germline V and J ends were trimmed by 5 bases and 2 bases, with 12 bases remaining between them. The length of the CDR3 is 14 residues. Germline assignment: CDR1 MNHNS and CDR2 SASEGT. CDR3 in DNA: TGTGCCAGCAGTCCGAGACAGCAAAACTATGGCTACACCTTC. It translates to CASSPRQQNYGYTF.